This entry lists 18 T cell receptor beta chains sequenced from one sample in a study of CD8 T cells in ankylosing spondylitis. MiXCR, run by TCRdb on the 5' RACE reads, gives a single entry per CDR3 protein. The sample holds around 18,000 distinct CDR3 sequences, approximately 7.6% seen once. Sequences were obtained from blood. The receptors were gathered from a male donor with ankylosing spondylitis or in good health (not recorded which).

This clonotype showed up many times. CDR3 in amino acids: CASSLRGSAYEQYF. The CDR3, as DNA: TGTGCCAGCAGCTTACGGGGGAGTGCCTACGAGCAGTACTTC. The chain combines TRBV11-1 with TRBJ2-7, with D perhaps matching TRBD2 (6 bases). The V end was cut by 2 bases, the J end by 2 bases, with 10 bases between. The CDR3 sequence is 14 residues long. The germline V gene has CDR1 SGHAT and CDR2 FQDESV (reference sequence). Complete variable domain (other parts from reference TRBV11-1 and TRBJ2-7): EAEVAQSPRYKITEKSQAVAFWCDPISGHATLYWYRQILGQGPELLVQFQDESVVDDSQLPKDRFSAERLKGVDSTLKIQPAELGDSAMYLCASSLRGSAYEQYFGPGTRLTVT.

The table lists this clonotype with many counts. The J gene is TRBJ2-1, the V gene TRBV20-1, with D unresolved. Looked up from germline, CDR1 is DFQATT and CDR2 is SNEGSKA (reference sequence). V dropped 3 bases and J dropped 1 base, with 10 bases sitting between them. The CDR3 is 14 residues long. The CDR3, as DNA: TGCAGTGCTAGCCCCCGAAGGTCCTACAATGAGCAGTTCTTC. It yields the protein CSASPRRSYNEQFF.

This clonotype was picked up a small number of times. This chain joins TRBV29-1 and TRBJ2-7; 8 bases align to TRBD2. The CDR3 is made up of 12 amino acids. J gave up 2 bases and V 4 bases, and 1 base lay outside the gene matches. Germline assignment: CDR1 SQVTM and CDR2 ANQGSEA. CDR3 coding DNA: TGCAGCGTTGCGGGGGGGGCCTACGAGCAGTACTTC. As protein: CSVAGGAYEQYF.

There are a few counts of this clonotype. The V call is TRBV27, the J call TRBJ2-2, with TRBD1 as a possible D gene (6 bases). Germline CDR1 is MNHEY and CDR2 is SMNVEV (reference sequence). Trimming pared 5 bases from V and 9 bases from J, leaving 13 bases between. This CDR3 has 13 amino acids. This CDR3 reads CASSPVGARELFF. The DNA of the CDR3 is TGTGCCAGCAGTCCAGTGGGGGCGCGGGAGCTGTTTTTT.

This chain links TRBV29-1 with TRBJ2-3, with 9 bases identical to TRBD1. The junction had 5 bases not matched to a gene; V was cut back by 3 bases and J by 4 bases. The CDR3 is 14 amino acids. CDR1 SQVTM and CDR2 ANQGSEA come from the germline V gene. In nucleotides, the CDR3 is TGCAGCGTTGAGTTGACAGGGGGTCCAGATACGCAGTATTTT. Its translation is CSVELTGGPDTQYF.

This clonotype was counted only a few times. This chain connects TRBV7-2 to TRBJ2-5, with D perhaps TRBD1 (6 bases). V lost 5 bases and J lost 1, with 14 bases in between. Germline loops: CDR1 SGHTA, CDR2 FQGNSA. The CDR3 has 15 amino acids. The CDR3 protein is CASSRSQGPQETQYF. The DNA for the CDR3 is TGTGCCAGCAGCCGATCACAGGGCCCCCAAGAGACCCAGTACTTC.

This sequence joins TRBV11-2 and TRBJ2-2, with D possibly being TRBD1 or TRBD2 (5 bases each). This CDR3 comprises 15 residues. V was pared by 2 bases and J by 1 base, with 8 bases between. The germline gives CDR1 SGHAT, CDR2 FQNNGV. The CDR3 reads CASSLLGENTGELFF. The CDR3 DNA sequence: TGTGCCAGCAGCTTACTGGGGGAGAACACCGGGGAGCTGTTTTTT. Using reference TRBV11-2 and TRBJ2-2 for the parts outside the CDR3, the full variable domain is EAGVAQSPRYKIIEKRQSVAFWCNPISGHATLYWYQQILGQGPKLLIQFQNNGVVDDSQLPKDRFSAERLKGVDSTLKIQPAKLEDSAVYLCASSLLGENTGELFFGEGSRLTVL.

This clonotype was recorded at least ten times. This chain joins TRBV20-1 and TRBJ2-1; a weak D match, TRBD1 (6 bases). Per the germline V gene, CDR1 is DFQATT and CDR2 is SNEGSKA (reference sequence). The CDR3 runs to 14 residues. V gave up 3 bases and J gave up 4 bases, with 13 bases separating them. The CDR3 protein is CSASSGTLYNEQFF. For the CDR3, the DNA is TGCAGTGCTAGTTCCGGGACACTATACAATGAGCAGTTCTTC.

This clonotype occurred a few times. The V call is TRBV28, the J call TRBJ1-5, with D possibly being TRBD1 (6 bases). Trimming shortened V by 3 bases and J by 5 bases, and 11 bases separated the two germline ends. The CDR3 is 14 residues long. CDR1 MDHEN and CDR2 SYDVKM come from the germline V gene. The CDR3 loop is CASSFWGADQPQHF. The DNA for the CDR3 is TGTGCCAGCAGTTTTTGGGGGGCCGATCAGCCCCAGCATTTT.

The CDR3 region has the DNA TGTGCCAGCAGTAGGACAGGGGGCCGCACAGATACGCAGTATTTT. It codes for CASSRTGGRTDTQYF. The rearrangement uses TRBV12-3 or TRBV12-4 and TRBJ2-3, with TRBD1 matching 11 bases. The CDR3 totals 15 residues. V gave up 5 bases and J gave up 1 base; unmatched junction bases: 2.

CDR3 DNA sequence: TGCAGTGCTAGAGAGTTTGGGACTAGCCCCAATGAGCAGTTCTTC. Amino acids: CSAREFGTSPNEQFF. The rearrangement joins TRBV20-1 to TRBJ2-1, with TRBD2 matching over 9 bases. Looked up from germline, CDR1 is DFQATT and CDR2 is SNEGSKA (reference sequence). Losses at the gene ends were 0 bases for V and 6 bases for J; bases not matched to a gene: 6. The CDR3 is made up of 15 amino acids.

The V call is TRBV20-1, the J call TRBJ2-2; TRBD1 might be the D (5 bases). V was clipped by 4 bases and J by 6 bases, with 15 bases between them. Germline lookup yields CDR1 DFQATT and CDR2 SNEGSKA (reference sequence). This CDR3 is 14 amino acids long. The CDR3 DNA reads TGCAGTGCTAAAAACCCCCAGGGTGCCGGGGAGCTGTTTTTT. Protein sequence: CSAKNPQGAGELFF.

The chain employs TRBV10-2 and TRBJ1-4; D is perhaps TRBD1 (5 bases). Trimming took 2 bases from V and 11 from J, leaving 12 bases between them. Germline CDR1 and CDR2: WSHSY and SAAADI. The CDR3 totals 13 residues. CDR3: CASSETLDSKLFF. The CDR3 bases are TGCGCCAGCAGTGAGACACTCGACAGTAAACTGTTTTTT.

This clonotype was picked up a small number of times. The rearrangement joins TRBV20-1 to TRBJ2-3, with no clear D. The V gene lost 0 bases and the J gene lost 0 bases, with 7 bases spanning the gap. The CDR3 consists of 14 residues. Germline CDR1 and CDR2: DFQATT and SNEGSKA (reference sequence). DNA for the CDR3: TGCAGTGCTAGAGACCCCCTCAGCACAGATACGCAGTATTTT. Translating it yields CSARDPLSTDTQYF.

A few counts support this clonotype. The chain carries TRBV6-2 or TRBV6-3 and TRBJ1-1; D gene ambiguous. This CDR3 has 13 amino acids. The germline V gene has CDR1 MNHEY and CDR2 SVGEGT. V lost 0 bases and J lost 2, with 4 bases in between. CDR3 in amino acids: CASSYSRNTEAFF. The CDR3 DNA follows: TGTGCCAGCAGTTACTCGCGCAACACTGAAGCTTTCTTT.

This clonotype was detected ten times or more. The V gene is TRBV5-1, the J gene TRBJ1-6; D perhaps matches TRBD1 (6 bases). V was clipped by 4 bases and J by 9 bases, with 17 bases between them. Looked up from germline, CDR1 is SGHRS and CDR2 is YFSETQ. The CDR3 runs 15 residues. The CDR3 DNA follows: TGCGCCAGCAGCCCGGGGGGGACACCGGCTTCACCCCTCCACTTT. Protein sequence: CASSPGGTPASPLHF.

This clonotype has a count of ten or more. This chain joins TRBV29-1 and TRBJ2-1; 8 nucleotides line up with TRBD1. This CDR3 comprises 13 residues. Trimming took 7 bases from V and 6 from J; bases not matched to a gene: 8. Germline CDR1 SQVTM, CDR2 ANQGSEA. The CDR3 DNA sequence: TGCAGCGGTGGACAGGGTATTGGCAATGAGCAGTTCTTC. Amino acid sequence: CSGGQGIGNEQFF.

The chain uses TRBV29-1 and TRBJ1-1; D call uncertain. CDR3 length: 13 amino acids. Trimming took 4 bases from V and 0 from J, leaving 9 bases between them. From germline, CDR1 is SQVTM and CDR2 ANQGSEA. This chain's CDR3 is CSVGSGMNTEAFF. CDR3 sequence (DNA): TGCAGCGTTGGTTCCGGAATGAACACTGAAGCTTTCTTT.